This entry describes one TCR beta chain. Its antigen is not identified. This sample is part of a study of shared clonotypes between healthy human individuals. Broader study findings: In general, naive subsets displayed greater estimated richness than memory subsets did. For naive CD4 cells, roughly 5.5% of clonotypes were shared across a handful of donors.

Measured with immunoSEQ multiplex PCR; TCRdb has only the in-frame clones, and not every one. This sample carries over a million clones, approximately 80% of them seen once, and the ten largest clones take roughly 0.57%. This CDR3 has 17 residues. The origin of this receptor is a man aged 18 to 35 in good health. Some clones in this sample may be carry-over from other donors' samples. Material for sequencing was memory CD4+ T cells from PBMCs. Subset indicated: CD45RA-negative fraction. The chain is built from TRBV1 and TRBJ2-1. TRBV1 is an annotated pseudogene. The CDR3 spells CTSSQDPRSPWGNEQFF. The CDR3 DNA reads as TGCACCAGCAGCCAAGATCCTCGATCCCCCTGGGGCAATGAGCAGTTCTTC.